The 14 T cell receptor beta chains in this list originate from one sample, sequenced in a study of shared clonotypes between healthy human individuals. The method was immunoSEQ multiplex PCR; TCRdb's version includes in-frame clones alone and lacks a portion of them. The sample has around 1,100,000 clones, 60% to 80% seen once. Sequenced material: memory CD4+ T cells from PBMCs. Subset: CD45RA-negative fraction. The receptors stem from a man between 18 and 29 years old in good health. Some clones in this sample may be carry-over from other donors' samples.

V gene TRBV6-6 combines with J gene TRBJ2-7, with 8 bases matching TRBD1. V was pared by 7 bases and J by 6 bases, with 2 bases of the junction left unmatched. This CDR3 region has 11 residues. Germline V CDR1 and CDR2: MNHNY, SVGAGI (reference sequence). The CDR3 nucleotides are TGTGCCAGCACCGACAGGGGCGAGCAGTACTTC. As protein: CASTDRGEQYF.

The chain employs TRBV6-4 and TRBJ1-1; a weak D match, TRBD1 (5 bases). Trimming removed 6 bases at V and 4 bases at J, with 18 bases between. Germline V gene data show CDR1 as MRHNA and CDR2 as SNTAGT. CDR3 length equals 15 residues. CDR3 region: CASRRDSQSGTEAFF. CDR3 DNA: TGTGCCAGCAGAAGGGACTCACAAAGTGGCACTGAAGCTTTCTTT.

The chain joins TRBV15 to TRBJ1-5; D remains ambiguous. Germline V gene lookup returns CDR1 LNHNV and CDR2 YYDKDF (reference sequence). With 0 bases removed from V and 1 base from J, the gap between germline ends came to 7 bases. The CDR3 has 15 amino acids. The CDR3 DNA reads as TGTGCCACCAGCAGAGATCTGGGAAGCAATCAGCCCCAGCATTTT. Its translation is CATSRDLGSNQPQHF.

In nucleotides, the CDR3 is TGTGCCAGCAGTGAATCAGCGGGAGGAGCCTACGAGCAGTACTTC. This gives the protein CASSESAGGAYEQYF. The rearrangement uses TRBV6-1 and TRBJ2-7, with 9 bases aligning to TRBD2. The CDR3 sequence is 15 residues long. The V gene's germline CDR1 is MNHNS and CDR2 SASEGT. V was pared by 2 bases and J by 2 bases, with 4 bases of the junction left unmatched.

V and J are TRBV7-9 and TRBJ1-4, with a weak D call TRBD1 (5 bases). This CDR3 has 17 residues. V was pared by 1 base and J by 5 bases, with 17 bases between. CDR1 is SEHNR, CDR2 FQNEAQ, per germline (reference sequence). The CDR3 sequence is CASSLGGLTELNEKLFF. DNA of the CDR3: TGTGCCAGCAGCTTAGGTGGTTTGACAGAACTAAATGAAAAACTGTTTTTT.

The genes are TRBV11-2 and TRBJ1-2; D is unresolved. V was cut by 3 bases and J by 5 bases, with 16 bases left in between. The germline gives CDR1 SGHAT, CDR2 FQNNGV. This CDR3 comprises 15 residues. The CDR3 DNA is TGTGCCAGCAGCTTTACGCGGGATTTCGAGTATGGCTACACCTTC. This encodes CASSFTRDFEYGYTF.

The V gene is TRBV29-1, the J gene TRBJ2-7; 7 bases fit TRBD1. Germline assignment: CDR1 SQVTM and CDR2 ANQGSEA. CDR3 size: 12 residues. Germline trimming cut 7 bases from V and 5 bases from J; bases unmatched to any gene: 8. CDR3 nucleotide sequence: TGCAGCGGCCGACAGGGTAACGACGAGCAGTACTTC. Translating gives CSGRQGNDEQYF.

V is TRBV2 and J is TRBJ2-5; possibly TRBD1 or TRBD2 for D (5 bases each). The CDR3 runs 13 residues. Germline-derived CDR1 and CDR2 are SNHLY and FYNNEI. V gave up 8 bases and J gave up 1 base, with 11 bases separating them. CDR3 DNA: TGTGCCAGCCTATTAGGGACCCAAGAGACCCAGTACTTC. This translates into CASLLGTQETQYF.

This chain connects TRBV4-2 to TRBJ2-7; TRBD2 matches 9 bases. The CDR3 is 16 amino acids. V was pared by 0 bases and J by 4 bases, with 7 bases of the junction left unmatched. Looked up from germline, CDR1 is LGHNA and CDR2 is YNFKEQ. CDR3 coding DNA: TGTGCCAGCAGCCAAGATGGGGCTAGCGGGATTTACGAGCAGTACTTC. As protein: CASSQDGASGIYEQYF.

The rearrangement uses TRBV5-1 and TRBJ1-1; D unresolved. V was pared by 4 bases and J by 1 base, with 11 bases between. The CDR3 spans 14 residues. The germline gives CDR1 SGHRS, CDR2 YFSETQ. For the CDR3, the DNA is TGCGCCAGCAGCCCTACTTCGGGGAACACTGAAGCTTTCTTT. Encoded protein: CASSPTSGNTEAFF.

The chain uses TRBV29-1 and TRBJ1-3; 10 nucleotides align to TRBD1. Germline-derived CDR1 and CDR2 are SQVTM and ANQGSEA. The junction had 15 bases not matched to a gene; V was cut back by 7 bases and J by 3 bases. The CDR3 runs to 17 residues. The CDR3 region has the DNA TGCAGCGCCTTGACGGGACAGGGGCTCTCTTATGGAAACACCATATATTTT. This encodes CSALTGQGLSYGNTIYF.

The chain uses TRBV28 and TRBJ2-3, with 7 nucleotides matching TRBD2. The CDR3 is 14 residues long. Unmatched junction bases numbered 5, after V lost 8 bases and J lost 0 bases. Germline V gene sequence: CDR1 MDHEN, CDR2 SYDVKM. The CDR3 DNA sequence: TGTGCCAGCGGCGGGACTACTAGCACAGATACGCAGTATTTT. Translated, it gives CASGGTTSTDTQYF.

The V and J genes are TRBV5-1 and TRBJ2-3; maybe TRBD2 (6 bases). The CDR3 consists of 15 residues. The V gene lost 1 base and the J gene lost 6 bases, with 15 bases spanning the gap. In germline, CDR1 is SGHRS, CDR2 YFSETQ. The CDR3, as DNA: TGCGCCAGCAGCTTGTCGGGGACTCACCGCGATACGCAGTATTTT. Residues: CASSLSGTHRDTQYF.

CDR3 nucleotides: TGTGCCAGCAGTTTCGGGGGTAGGGAGCAGTACTTC. Its translation is CASSFGGREQYF. V and J are TRBV27 and TRBJ2-7, with D possibly being TRBD2 (6 bases). Trimming pared 3 bases from V and 7 bases from J, leaving 10 bases between. The V gene's germline CDR1 is MNHEY and CDR2 SMNVEV (reference sequence). This CDR3 region has 12 residues.